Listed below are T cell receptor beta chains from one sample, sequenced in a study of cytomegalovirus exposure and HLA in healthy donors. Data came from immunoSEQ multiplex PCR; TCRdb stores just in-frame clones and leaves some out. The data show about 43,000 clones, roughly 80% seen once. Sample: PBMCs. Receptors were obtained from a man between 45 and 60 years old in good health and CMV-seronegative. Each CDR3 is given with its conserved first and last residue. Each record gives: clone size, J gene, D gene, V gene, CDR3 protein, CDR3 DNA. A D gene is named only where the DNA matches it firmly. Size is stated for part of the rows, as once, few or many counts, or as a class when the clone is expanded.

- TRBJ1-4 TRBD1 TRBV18 CASQGGRGEKLFF TGTGCCTCCCAAGGGGGCCGGGGTGAAAAACTGTTTTTT
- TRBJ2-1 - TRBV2 CASTTSYNEQFF TGTGCCAGCACCACTTCCTACAATGAGCAGTTCTTC
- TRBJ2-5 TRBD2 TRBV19 CASRRRGLAGQETQYF TGTGCCAGTAGAAGGAGGGGACTAGCGGGCCAAGAGACCCAGTACTTC
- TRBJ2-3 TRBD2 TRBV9 CASSETSGGTDTQYF TGTGCCAGCAGCGAAACTAGCGGGGGCACAGATACGCAGTATTTT
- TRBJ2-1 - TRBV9 CASSVEGRLLSEQFF TGTGCCAGCAGCGTAGAAGGGAGGCTACTGAGTGAGCAGTTCTTC
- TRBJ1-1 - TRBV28 CATISPMNTEAFF TGTGCCACAATTAGCCCCATGAACACTGAAGCTTTCTTT
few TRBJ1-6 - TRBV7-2 CASSFTLLNSPLHF TGTGCCAGCAGTTTTACCCTCCTAAATTCACCCCTCCACTTT
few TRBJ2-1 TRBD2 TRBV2 CASTKAGVQSNEQFF TGTGCCAGCACCAAAGCGGGAGTACAAAGCAATGAGCAGTTCTTC
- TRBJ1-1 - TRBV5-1 CASSLGMGGGDTEAFF TGCGCCAGCAGCTTGGGAATGGGGGGTGGTGACACTGAAGCTTTCTTT
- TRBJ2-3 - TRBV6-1 CASSEFRGAVDGDTQYF TGTGCCAGCAGTGAATTCAGGGGGGCTGTCGATGGAGATACGCAGTATTTT
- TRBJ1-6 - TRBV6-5 CASSYSRQVGSPLHF TGTGCCAGCAGTTACTCTAGGCAGGTTGGGTCACCCCTCCACTTT
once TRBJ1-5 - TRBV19 CASEAGGSVNQPQHF TGTGCCAGTGAAGCCGGGGGGTCGGTCAATCAGCCCCAGCATTTT
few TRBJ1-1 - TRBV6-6 CASSPGESGAFF TGTGCCAGCAGCCCCGGAGAGTCCGGGGCTTTCTTT
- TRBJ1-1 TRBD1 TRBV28 CASSPRTGPHTEAFF TGTGCCAGCAGTCCTCGGACAGGGCCGCACACTGAAGCTTTCTTT
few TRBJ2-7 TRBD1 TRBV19 CASSIGRGPSYEQYF TGTGCCAGTAGTATCGGCAGGGGGCCCTCCTACGAGCAGTACTTC
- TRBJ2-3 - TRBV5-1 CASSLGGRRGTDTQYF TGCGCCAGCAGCTTGGGGGGCCGCCGTGGCACAGATACGCAGTATTTT
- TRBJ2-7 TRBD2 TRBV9 CASSVWEGGMGEQYF TGTGCCAGCAGCGTTTGGGAGGGAGGGATGGGAGAGCAGTACTTC
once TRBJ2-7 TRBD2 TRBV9 CASSIPGTSGSDAYEQYF TGTGCCAGCAGCATACCTGGGACTAGCGGGAGTGATGCCTACGAGCAGTACTTC
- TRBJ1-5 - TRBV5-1 CASSLNPDQPQHF TGCGCCAGCAGCTTGAATCCCGATCAGCCCCAGCATTTT
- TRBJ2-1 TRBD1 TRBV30 CASDRGRYNEQFF TGTGCCTCCGACAGGGGGCGGTACAATGAGCAGTTCTTC
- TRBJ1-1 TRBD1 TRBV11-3 CASSLSGQGTEAFF TGTGCCAGCTCACTCTCGGGACAGGGGACTGAAGCTTTCTTT